The TCR beta chain under discussion was sequenced for a study of radiation and T cells in renal cell carcinoma. Concerning this clone itself: The antigen remains unidentified.

CDR1 and CDR2 (germline): LNHNV, YYDKDF (reference sequence). V was shortened by 2 bases and J by 6 bases, with 12 bases between the two germline ends. This CDR3 has 14 residues. Time point given: baseline pretreatment blood. The treatment denotes: 15 Gy SBRT to primary tumor, nephrectomy 4 weeks later. Serial blood draws occurred at baseline and 2 and 4 weeks post-SBRT. The tumor was a clear cell renal cell carcinoma. TCRdb's copy holds only in-frame clones and misses some; the assay was immunoSEQ multiplex PCR. The repertoire holds 70,000 to 95,000 clones, with 70% to 85% as singletons. General study results and limits: Top tumor clonotypes rose in blood 2 weeks post-radiation, then contracted.

The sequences come from blood, collected from a patient whose treatment included radiotherapy and nephrectomy. The origin of this receptor is a man aged 55 to 69 with renal cell carcinoma. The rearrangement links TRBV15 to TRBJ2-3, with D perhaps TRBD2 (5 bases). The CDR3: CATSRTLDPDTQYF. The CDR3 nucleotides are TGTGCCACCAGCAGAACACTAGATCCCGATACGCAGTATTTT.